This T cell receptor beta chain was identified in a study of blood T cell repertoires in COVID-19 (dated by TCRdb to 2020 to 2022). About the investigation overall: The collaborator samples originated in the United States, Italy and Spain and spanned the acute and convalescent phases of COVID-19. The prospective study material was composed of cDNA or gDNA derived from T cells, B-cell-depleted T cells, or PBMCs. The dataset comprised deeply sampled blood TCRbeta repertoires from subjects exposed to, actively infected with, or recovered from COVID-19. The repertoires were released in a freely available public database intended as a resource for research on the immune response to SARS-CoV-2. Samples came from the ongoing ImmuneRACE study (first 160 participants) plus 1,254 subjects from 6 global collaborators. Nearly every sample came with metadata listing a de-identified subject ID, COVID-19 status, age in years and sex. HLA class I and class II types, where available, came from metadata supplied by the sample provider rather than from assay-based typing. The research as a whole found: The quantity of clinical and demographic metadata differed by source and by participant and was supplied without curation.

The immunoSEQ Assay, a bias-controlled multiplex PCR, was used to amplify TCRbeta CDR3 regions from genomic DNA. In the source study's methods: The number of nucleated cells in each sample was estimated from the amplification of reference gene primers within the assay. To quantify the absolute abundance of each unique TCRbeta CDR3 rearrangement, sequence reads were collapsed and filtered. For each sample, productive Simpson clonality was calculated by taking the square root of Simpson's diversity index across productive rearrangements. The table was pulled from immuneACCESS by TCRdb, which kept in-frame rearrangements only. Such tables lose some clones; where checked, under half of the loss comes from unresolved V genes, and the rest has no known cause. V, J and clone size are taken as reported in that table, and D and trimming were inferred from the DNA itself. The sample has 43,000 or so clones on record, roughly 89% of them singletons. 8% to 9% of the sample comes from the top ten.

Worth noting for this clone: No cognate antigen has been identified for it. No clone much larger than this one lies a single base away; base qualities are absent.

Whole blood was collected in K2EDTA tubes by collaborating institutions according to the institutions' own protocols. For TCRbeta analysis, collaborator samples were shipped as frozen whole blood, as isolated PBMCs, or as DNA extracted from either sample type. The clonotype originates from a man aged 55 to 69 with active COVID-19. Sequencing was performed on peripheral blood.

For the CDR3, the sequence is CASSYPLGAGGEAFF. Here is the DNA: TGTGCCAGCAGCTATCCGTTGGGGGCGGGAGGTGAAGCTTTCTTT. The chain is made from TRBV5-8 and TRBJ1-1; 6 matching bases give a weak D call of TRBD1. The germline V gene provides CDR1 SGHTS and CDR2 YDEGEE. Between the V and J ends, shortened by 3 bases and 7 bases respectively, the junction contains 19 bases. Reading from cysteine to phenylalanine, the CDR3 counts 15 amino acids. The retained sequence is limited to the CDR3, 45 bases, with the frame set at the first base. Reference TRBV5-8 and TRBJ1-1 proteins supply the regions before and after the CDR3; the full variable domain is: EAGVTQSPTHLIKTRGQQATLRCSPISGHTSVYWYQQALGLGLQFLLWYDEGEERNRGNFPPRFSGRQFPNYSSELNVNALELEDSALYLCASSYPLGAGGEAFFGQGTRLTVV.